This T cell receptor beta chain was observed in a study of blood T cells in healthy people across ages. This clonotype has only a few counts. The CDR3 consists of 16 residues. J gave up 4 bases and V 5 bases, and 9 bases lay outside the gene matches. CDR1 and CDR2 from the germline V gene are SGHTA and FQGNSA. In terms of origin and age, donors were healthy Caucasian individuals from Russia aged roughly 6 to 95. Sample-barcoded 5' priming and a J-beta primer mix drove a second PCR of 7 to 11 cycles. At least 2.5 million CDR3-containing paired-end reads were obtained per sample. MiXCR was run by TCRdb on the 5' RACE reads, yielding one entry per CDR3 protein. The profile shows 700,000 or so distinct CDR3 sequences, around two fifths of them singletons.

This receptor was taken from a man older than 75 in good health. The sequencing sample was made of blood. The chain employs TRBV7-2 and TRBJ2-4; TRBD1 matches 9 bases. CDR3 sequence reads: CASSPTGTGNKNIQYF. The DNA of the CDR3 is TGTGCCAGCAGCCCAACCGGGACAGGGAATAAAAACATTCAGTACTTC.